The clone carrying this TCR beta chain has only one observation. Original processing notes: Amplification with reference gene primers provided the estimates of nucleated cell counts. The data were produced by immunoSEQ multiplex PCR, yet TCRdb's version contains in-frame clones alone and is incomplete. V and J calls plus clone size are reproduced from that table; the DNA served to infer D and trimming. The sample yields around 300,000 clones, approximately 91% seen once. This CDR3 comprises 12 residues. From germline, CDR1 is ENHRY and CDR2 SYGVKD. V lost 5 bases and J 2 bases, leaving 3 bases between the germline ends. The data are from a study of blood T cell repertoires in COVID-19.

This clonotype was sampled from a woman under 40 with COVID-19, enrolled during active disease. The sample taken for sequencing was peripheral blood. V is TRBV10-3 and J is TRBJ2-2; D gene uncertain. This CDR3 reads CAISLNTGELFF. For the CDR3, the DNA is TGTGCCATCAGTCTTAACACCGGGGAGCTGTTTTTT.